One and the same sample provided the 25 T cell receptor beta chains below, sequenced in a study of regulatory T cells in long-lasting Graves disease. The TCR beta library used iRepertoire HTBI primers with Arm-PCR amplification of CDR3. Using its own MiXCR run on the multiplex PCR reads, TCRdb lists one record per CDR3 protein. Counted here are around 500,000 distinct CDR3 sequences, more than 10% occurring once; the ten biggest clones make up 8.9%. Sample time point: newly diagnosed GD, antithyroid drugs for less than 3 months. RNA isolated from PBMCs was used to make the TCR library. These same records also appear under a second study, on T cells in Graves' hyperthyroidism and ophthalmopathy.

Source: peripheral blood mononuclear cells (PBMCs), taken at new diagnosis, from a patient treated with antithyroid drugs. All receptors derive from a woman aged 25 to 39 with Graves disease.

This clonotype was detected a few times. At one boundary the junction diverges from the germline segment, which might be a read error. The chain couples TRBV14 to TRBJ1-1; D not resolved. The CDR3 spans 13 residues. The germline V gene encodes CDR1 SGHDN and CDR2 FVKESK. The CDR3 DNA is TGTGCCGGCAGCCAAGTGGTCAGAACTGAAGCTTTCTTT. This translates into CAGSQVVRTEAFF.

This clonotype was counted ten times or more. The chain joins TRBV9 to TRBJ2-7; D remains ambiguous. Germline V CDR1 and CDR2: SGDLS, YYNGEE. This CDR3 spans 13 amino acids. V was trimmed by 0 bases and J by 0 bases, leaving 4 bases between them. The CDR3 bases are TGTGCCAGCAGCGTAGACCTCTCCTACGAGCAGTACTTC. Amino acid sequence: CASSVDLSYEQYF.

Remarks on this clonotype: This could be a read error, since a much larger clone is one nucleotide away. CDR3 sequence: CAGKPGGGSGEQFF. In DNA, the CDR3 is TGTGCCGGCAAGCCGGGTGGGGGGAGCGGAGAGCAGTTCTTC. V gene TRBV6-1 combines with J gene TRBJ2-1, with D possibly TRBD2 on 6 matching bases. With 11 bases removed from V and 10 bases from J, the gap between germline ends came to 24 bases. From germline, CDR1 is MNHNS and CDR2 SASEGT. CDR3 length equals 14 residues.

This clonotype came up many times. The chain joins TRBV6-1 to TRBJ2-5; D is ambiguous. V lost 6 bases and J lost 5, with 13 bases in between. Germline CDR1 MNHNS, CDR2 SASEGT. The CDR3 extends over 13 amino acids. Written as DNA, the CDR3 is TGTGCCAGCAGCGCTACCAGAAGGGAGACCCAGTACTTC. This gives the protein CASSATRRETQYF.

This clonotype occurred many times. The V gene is TRBV29-1, the J gene TRBJ1-1; D is unresolved. Germline loops: CDR1 SQVTM, CDR2 ANQGSEA. This CDR3 is 11 amino acids long. V was cut by 4 bases and J by 3 bases, with 6 bases left in between. This CDR3 reads CSVVSDTEAFF. DNA of the CDR3: TGCAGCGTTGTGTCGGACACTGAAGCTTTCTTT.

Many counts were recorded for this clonotype. V and J are TRBV2 and TRBJ2-1; the match to TRBD2 covers 7 bases. Trimming at V came to 2 bases and at J to 7 bases, leaving 5 bases not matched to a gene. This CDR3 is built from 14 residues. Germline V CDR1 and CDR2: SNHLY, FYNNEI. The CDR3 DNA reads TGTGCCAGCAGTGAACTAGCGGCCACTAATGAGCAGTTCTTC. Residues: CASSELAATNEQFF.

Only a few counts were recorded for this clonotype. This rearrangement joins TRBV15 to TRBJ2-7; 9 bases match TRBD1. Germline trimming cut 2 bases from V and 6 bases from J; bases unmatched to any gene: 11. The germline gives CDR1 LNHNV, CDR2 YYDKDF (reference sequence). The CDR3 has 16 residues. CDR3 DNA: TGTGCCACCAGCAGAATGGCCGGGACAGGGTTTTCCGAGCAGTACTTC. The encoded protein is CATSRMAGTGFSEQYF.

This clonotype was counted many times. Sequence at one end of the junction differs from germline and may be a read error. The chain uses TRBV2 and TRBJ2-5; 7 nucleotides match TRBD1. The CDR3 consists of 15 residues. The germline V gene encodes CDR1 SNHLY and CDR2 FYNNEI. This CDR3 is CASREPLRGWETQYF. The CDR3 nucleotides read TGTGCCAGCCGTGAACCCCTCAGGGGGTGGGAGACCCAGTACTTC.

The V and J genes are TRBV20-1 and TRBJ2-3; possible D gene TRBD1, 6 bases. V was pared by 3 bases and J by 6 bases, with 22 bases between. This CDR3 is 16 amino acids long. Germline loops: CDR1 DFQATT, CDR2 SNEGSKA (reference sequence). This CDR3 is CSARGTDRILADTQYF. The CDR3 DNA reads as TGCAGTGCTAGGGGAACCGACAGGATACTCGCGGATACGCAGTATTTT.

The chain combines TRBV29-1 with TRBJ2-1, with D possibly TRBD2 on 6 matching bases. V lost 2 bases and J 4 bases, leaving 12 bases between the germline ends. Per germline, CDR1 SQVTM and CDR2 ANQGSEA. This CDR3 is 14 amino acids long. CDR3: CSVELASAYNEQFF. The CDR3 bases are TGCAGCGTTGAATTGGCTAGCGCTTACAATGAGCAGTTCTTC.

This clonotype showed up many times. The chain has TRBV7-6 and TRBJ2-5, with a weak D call TRBD1 (5 bases). The germline V gene has CDR1 SGHVS and CDR2 FNYEAQ. Trimming left V 7 bases short and J 0 bases short, with 12 bases between. The CDR3 sequence is 14 residues long. CDR3 in DNA: TGTGCCAGCACCCTGGGGCGGTACCAAGAGACCCAGTACTTC. This encodes CASTLGRYQETQYF.

This clonotype was picked up many times. The rearrangement uses TRBV10-3 and TRBJ2-1; 12 bases fit TRBD2. CDR1 and CDR2 from the germline V gene are ENHRY and SYGVKD. The CDR3 contains 15 residues. The V gene end was trimmed by 5 bases and the J gene end by 6 bases; junction bases not matched to a gene: 5. CDR3 DNA: TGTGCCATCAGTTCACTAGCGGGGGGATCCAATGAGCAGTTCTTC. This translates into CAISSLAGGSNEQFF.

The chain links TRBV19 to TRBJ2-3; TRBD2 is a possible D gene (6 bases). V was cut by 3 bases and J by 2 bases, with 12 bases left in between. The germline V gene has CDR1 LNHDA and CDR2 SQIVND (reference sequence). This CDR3 has 15 amino acids. This CDR3 is CASSIQAGPTDTQYF. CDR3 nucleotide sequence: TGTGCCAGTAGTATCCAAGCGGGCCCCACAGATACGCAGTATTTT.

The chain joins TRBV19 to TRBJ1-4; D uncertain. Trimming took 3 bases from V and 0 from J, leaving 8 bases between them. The CDR3 runs to 15 residues. Germline CDR1 and CDR2: LNHDA and SQIVND (reference sequence). As DNA, the CDR3 is TGTGCCAGTAGTATTCGGAGCCCAACTAATGAAAAACTGTTTTTT. It yields the protein CASSIRSPTNEKLFF.

This clonotype appeared many times. The CDR3 region is CASSLNGRDRLWDTQYF. CDR3 nucleotides: TGTGCCAGCAGCCTCAACGGCCGGGACAGACTTTGGGATACGCAGTATTTT. The genes are TRBV7-2 and TRBJ2-3; 7 nucleotides agree with TRBD1. The CDR3 runs 17 residues. Trimming took 5 bases from V and 6 from J; bases not matched to a gene: 17. Germline V lookup: CDR1 SGHTA, CDR2 FQGNSA.

At least ten counts were recorded for this clonotype. V and J are TRBV20-1 and TRBJ2-7; 16 bases are shared with TRBD2. CDR3 length: 16 amino acids. V was pared by 4 bases and J by 2 bases, with 5 bases of the junction left unmatched. The V gene's germline CDR1 is DFQATT and CDR2 SNEGSKA (reference sequence). CDR3: CSATGTSGRAPYEQYF. The CDR3 nucleotides read TGCAGTGCTACCGGGACTAGCGGGAGGGCCCCCTACGAGCAGTACTTC.

This clonotype was observed a handful of times. The CDR3 nucleotides read TGTGCCAGCAGCTTAGTGCAAGGTCCCCAGTATTTT. Its translation: CASSLVQGPQYF. The chain couples TRBV11-2 to TRBJ2-3; D call uncertain. Germline V lookup: CDR1 SGHAT, CDR2 FQNNGV. V was shortened by 1 base and J by 12 bases, with 11 bases between the two germline ends. The CDR3 covers 12 residues.

This clonotype came up many times. The chain links TRBV11-3 to TRBJ2-1; no clear D gene. This CDR3 is built from 12 residues. Looked up from germline, CDR1 is SGHNT and CDR2 is YENEEA. V lost 1 base and J 10 bases, leaving 8 bases between the germline ends. The CDR3 sequence: CASSLAKGEQFF. CDR3 bases: TGTGCCAGCAGCTTAGCAAAAGGGGAGCAGTTCTTC.

This rearrangement joins TRBV5-4 to TRBJ2-2; 12 nucleotides agree with TRBD2. The germline CDR1 and CDR2 sequences are SGHNT and YYREEE (reference sequence). This CDR3 spans 14 amino acids. Trimming cost V 4 bases and J 7 bases; bases outside gene matches: 2. CDR3 region: CASSGLAGHGELFF. The CDR3 DNA sequence: TGTGCCAGCAGCGGACTAGCGGGACACGGGGAGCTGTTTTTT.

The chain employs TRBV6-2 or TRBV6-3 and TRBJ2-1, with 14 bases aligning to TRBD2. The CDR3 is made up of 16 amino acids. V lost 6 bases, J lost 15 bases, and 16 bases stayed unmatched. The germline gives CDR1 MNHEY, CDR2 SVGEGT. The CDR3 loop reads CASSIDPGLAGVVSFF. CDR3 coding DNA: TGTGCCAGCAGCATTGACCCGGGACTAGCGGGAGTGGTCTCGTTCTTC.

In this sample, this clonotype turned up many times. The V and J genes are TRBV27 and TRBJ2-1; 7 nucleotides agree with TRBD2. Germline CDR1 is MNHEY and CDR2 is SMNVEV (reference sequence). The CDR3 is 15 residues long. V shed 3 bases and J 9 bases; nucleotides not matched to a gene: 11. The CDR3 bases are TGTGCCAGCAGTTTCGTCCAAGCGGGGCAGGGTGAGCAGTTCTTC. It codes for CASSFVQAGQGEQFF.

This chain uses TRBV19 with TRBJ1-3; the D gene is possibly TRBD1 (5 bases). The ends were cut back, 7 bases at V and 2 bases at J, with 18 bases in the middle. Germline-derived CDR1 and CDR2 are LNHDA and SQIVND (reference sequence). The CDR3 consists of 16 residues. The CDR3 DNA sequence: TGTGCCAGTACCCCTGGGGATACGGGGGCTGGAAACACCATATATTTT. Its translation is CASTPGDTGAGNTIYF.

This clonotype was recorded many times. V and J are TRBV12-5 and TRBJ2-1; the match to TRBD2 covers 10 bases. This CDR3 contains 18 residues. The germline CDR1 and CDR2 sequences are LGHNT and FRNRAP. With V trimmed by 0 bases and J by 9 bases, 14 bases remained unmatched. CDR3 bases: TGTGCTAGTGGTTTGGTAGGGCTAGCGGGAGTAGGGGGCAGTGAGCAGTTCTTC. Residues: CASGLVGLAGVGGSEQFF.

This chain uses TRBV30 with TRBJ2-7; D uncertain. The CDR3 sequence is 11 residues long. V was clipped by 0 bases and J by 7 bases, with 7 bases between them. Germline V gene data show CDR1 as GTSNPN and CDR2 as SVGIG (reference sequence). CDR3 in amino acids: CAWSVMGEQYF. CDR3 bases: TGTGCCTGGAGTGTAATGGGGGAGCAGTACTTC. Looking up the rest from reference TRBV30 and TRBJ2-7 gives the full variable domain: SQTIHQWPATLVQPVGSPLSLECTVEGTSNPNLYWYRQAAGRGLQLLFYSVGIGQISSEVPQNLSASRPQDRQFILSSKKLLLSDSGFYLCAWSVMGEQYFGPGTRLTVT.

This clonotype was seen more than once but under ten times. The V call is TRBV24-1, the J call TRBJ1-2; 8 bases map to TRBD1. The CDR3 consists of 16 residues. Germline values: CDR1 KGHDR, CDR2 SFDVKD. Unmatched junction bases numbered 10, after V lost 4 bases and J lost 4 bases. As DNA, the CDR3 is TGTGCCACCAGTGAAGGTCCCCCAGGGGGCGCCTATGGCTACACCTTC. This translates into CATSEGPPGGAYGYTF.